This entry is about one TCR beta chain. Its antigen is as yet unknown. The source of the sample is a study of T cell repertoires and HLA-DP antigens. Background on the study: One alloantigen had around ten groove amino acid differences from self, the other one. Average DNA input: roughly 230 ng for CD137+CD4+ sorts, roughly 1.2 ug pre-culture. Study-level results: No separate analysis of naive versus memory CD4+ cells was done. Antigen presentation used HeLa cells, with total CD4+ cells responding.

CDR3 length equals 14 residues. Germline CDR1 reads SGHDN; CDR2 reads FVKESK. Between the trimmed V and J ends, which lost 5 bases and 6 bases, there was a span of 14 bases. The assay was immunoSEQ multiplex PCR, and TCRdb's table has in-frame clones only and misses some. The sample records tens of thousands of clones, 80% being singletons. The sample comprised CD4+ T cells from PBMCs. The V gene is TRBV14, the J gene TRBJ2-1, with D possibly being TRBD2 (6 bases). The source is a man aged 55 to 70 in good health and CMV-seronegative. The CDR3 DNA follows: TGTGCCAGCAGCTTATCGGGAGCCTTCAATGAGCAGTTCTTC. Translation gives CASSLSGAFNEQFF.